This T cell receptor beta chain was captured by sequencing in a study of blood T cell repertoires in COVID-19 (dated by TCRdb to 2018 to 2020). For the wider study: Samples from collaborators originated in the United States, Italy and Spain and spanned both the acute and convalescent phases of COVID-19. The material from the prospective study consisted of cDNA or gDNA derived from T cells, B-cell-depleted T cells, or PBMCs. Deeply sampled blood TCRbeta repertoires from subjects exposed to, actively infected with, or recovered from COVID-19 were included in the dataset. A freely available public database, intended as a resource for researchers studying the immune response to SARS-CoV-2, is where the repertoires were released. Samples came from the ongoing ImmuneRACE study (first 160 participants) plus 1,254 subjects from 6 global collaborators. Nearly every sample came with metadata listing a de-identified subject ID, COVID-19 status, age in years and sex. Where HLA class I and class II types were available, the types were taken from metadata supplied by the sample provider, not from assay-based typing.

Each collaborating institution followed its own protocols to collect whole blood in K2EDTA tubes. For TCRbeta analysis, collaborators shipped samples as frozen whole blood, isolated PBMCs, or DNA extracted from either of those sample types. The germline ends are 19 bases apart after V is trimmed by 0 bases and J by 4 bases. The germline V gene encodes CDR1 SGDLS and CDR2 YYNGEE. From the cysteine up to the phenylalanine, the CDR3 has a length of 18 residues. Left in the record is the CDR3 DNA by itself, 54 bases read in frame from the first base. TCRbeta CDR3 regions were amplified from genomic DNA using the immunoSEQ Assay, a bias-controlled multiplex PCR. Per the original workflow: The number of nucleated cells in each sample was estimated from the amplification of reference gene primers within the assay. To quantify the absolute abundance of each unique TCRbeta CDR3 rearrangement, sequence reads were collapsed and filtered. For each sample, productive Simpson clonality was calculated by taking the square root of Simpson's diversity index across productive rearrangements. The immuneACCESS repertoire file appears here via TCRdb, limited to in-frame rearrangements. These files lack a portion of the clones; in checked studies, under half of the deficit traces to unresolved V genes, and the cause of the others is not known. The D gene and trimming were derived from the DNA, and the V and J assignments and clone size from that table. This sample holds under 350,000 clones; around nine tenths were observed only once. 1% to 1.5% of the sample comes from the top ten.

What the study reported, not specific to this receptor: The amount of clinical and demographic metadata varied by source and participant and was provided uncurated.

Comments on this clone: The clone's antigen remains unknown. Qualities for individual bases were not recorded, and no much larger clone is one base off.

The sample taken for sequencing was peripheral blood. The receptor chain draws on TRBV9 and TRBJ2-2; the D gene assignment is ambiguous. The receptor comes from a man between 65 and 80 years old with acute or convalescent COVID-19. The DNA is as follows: TGTGCCAGCAGCGTAGCGAGTAGCTTCTACCTTTTCACCGGGGAGCTGTTTTTT. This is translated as CASSVASSFYLFTGELFF.